Described below is a single TCR beta chain sequence and its context. Its antigen is still unknown. The source of the sample is a study of vaccination effects on CD4 cells after COVID-19. Study context: Culturing of under 2.5 million PBMC per well took place with about 9 IU/ml IL-2 and approximately 9.1 ug/ml peptides.

The repertoire was sequenced with immunoSEQ multiplex PCR; TCRdb's copy has only in-frame clones and lacks some. Here the sample spans tens of thousands of clones, approximately 79% being singletons. Investigators separated out CD4+ T cells once around 11 days of culture had passed. Vaccination of participants consisted of two doses of either the BNT162b2 or mRNA-1273 vaccine. At days 3 and 7, half of the medium was exchanged for IL-2 medium. The clonotype was recovered from a human donor who received a COVID-19 vaccine. Sequencing used CD4+ T cells from PBMCs cultured without peptide, obtained after COVID-19 vaccination.

CDR3 sequence reads: CASSYSGLGSYNEQFF. The CDR3 DNA reads TGTGCCAGCAGTTACTCAGGGTTGGGCTCCTACAATGAGCAGTTCTTC. The chain is built from TRBV6-5 and TRBJ2-1; D uncertain. Germline CDR1 reads MNHEY; CDR2 reads SVGAGI. V shed 0 bases and J shed 0 bases, with 9 bases lying between them. The CDR3 sequence is 16 residues long.